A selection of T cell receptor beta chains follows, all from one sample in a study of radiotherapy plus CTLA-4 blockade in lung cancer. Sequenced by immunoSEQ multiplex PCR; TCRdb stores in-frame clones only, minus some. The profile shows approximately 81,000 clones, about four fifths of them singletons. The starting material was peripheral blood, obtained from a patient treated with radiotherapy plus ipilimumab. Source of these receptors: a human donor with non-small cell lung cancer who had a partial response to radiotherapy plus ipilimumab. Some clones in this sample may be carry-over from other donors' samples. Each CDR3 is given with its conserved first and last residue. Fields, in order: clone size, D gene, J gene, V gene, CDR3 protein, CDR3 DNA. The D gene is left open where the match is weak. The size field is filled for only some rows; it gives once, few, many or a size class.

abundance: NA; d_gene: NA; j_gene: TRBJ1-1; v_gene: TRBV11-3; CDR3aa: CASSRDGGTEAFF; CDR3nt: TGTGCCAGCAGCCGCGACGGGGGCACTGAAGCTTTCTTT
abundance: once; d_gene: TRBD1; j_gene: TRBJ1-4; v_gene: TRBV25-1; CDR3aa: CASSEWGQGNEKLFF; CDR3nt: TGTGCCAGCAGTGAATGGGGACAGGGTAACGAAAAACTGTTTTTT
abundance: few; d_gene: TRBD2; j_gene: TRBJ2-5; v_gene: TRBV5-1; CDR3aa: CASSRGLAGAETQYF; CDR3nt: TGCGCCAGCAGCAGGGGACTAGCGGGAGCAGAGACCCAGTACTTC
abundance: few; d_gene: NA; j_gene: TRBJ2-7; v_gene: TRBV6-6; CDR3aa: CASSYPQVRNYEQYF; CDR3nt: TGTGCCAGCAGTTACCCGCAGGTTCGGAACTACGAGCAGTACTTC
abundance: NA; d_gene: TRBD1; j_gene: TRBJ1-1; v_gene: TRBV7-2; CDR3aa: CASSWGRGPAFF; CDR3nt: TGTGCCAGCAGCTGGGGCAGGGGGCCGGCTTTCTTT
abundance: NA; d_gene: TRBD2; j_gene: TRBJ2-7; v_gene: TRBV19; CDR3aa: CASTQSQAGAYEQYF; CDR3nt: TGTGCCAGTACGCAGTCTCAGGCGGGAGCATACGAGCAGTACTTC
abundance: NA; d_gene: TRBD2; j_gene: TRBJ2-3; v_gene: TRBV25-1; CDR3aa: CASSAGGPTDTQYF; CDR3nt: TGTGCCAGCAGTGCGGGGGGACCCACAGATACGCAGTATTTT
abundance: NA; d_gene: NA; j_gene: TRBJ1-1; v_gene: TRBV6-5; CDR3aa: CASSWDTNTEAFF; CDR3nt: TGTGCCAGCAGTTGGGACACGAACACTGAAGCTTTCTTT
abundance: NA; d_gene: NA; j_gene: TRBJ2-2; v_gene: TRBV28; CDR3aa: CASSATGLLTGELFF; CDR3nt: TGTGCCAGCAGTGCCACAGGATTATTAACCGGGGAGCTGTTTTTT
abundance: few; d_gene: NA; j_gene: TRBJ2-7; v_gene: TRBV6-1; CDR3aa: CASSEYNEQYF; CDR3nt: TGTGCCAGCAGTGAATACAACGAGCAGTACTTC
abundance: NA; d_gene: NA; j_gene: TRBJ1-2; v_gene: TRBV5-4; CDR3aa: CASSLDSASGYTF; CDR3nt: TGTGCCAGCAGCTTGGATAGCGCATCGGGCTACACCTTC
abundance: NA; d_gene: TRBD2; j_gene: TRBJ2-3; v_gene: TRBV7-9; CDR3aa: CASSSWTSGSTDTQYF; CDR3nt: TGTGCCAGCAGCTCCTGGACTAGCGGGAGTACAGATACGCAGTATTTT
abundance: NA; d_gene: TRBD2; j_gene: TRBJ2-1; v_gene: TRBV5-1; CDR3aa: CASSVGISGRSGNEQFF; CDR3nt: TGCGCCAGCAGCGTAGGGATTAGCGGGAGATCCGGCAATGAGCAGTTCTTC
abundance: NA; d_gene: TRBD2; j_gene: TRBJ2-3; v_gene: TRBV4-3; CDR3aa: CASSQEAGGLTDTQYF; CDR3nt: TGCGCCAGCAGCCAAGAGGCGGGGGGGCTCACAGATACGCAGTATTTT
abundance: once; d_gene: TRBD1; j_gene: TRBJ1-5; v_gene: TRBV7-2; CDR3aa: CASSAGGSQPQHF; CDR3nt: TGTGCCAGCAGCGCAGGGGGAAGTCAGCCCCAGCATTTT
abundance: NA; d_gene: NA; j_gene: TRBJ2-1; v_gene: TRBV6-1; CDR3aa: CASSLNNEQFF; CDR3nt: TGTGCCAGCAGCCTAAACAATGAGCAGTTCTTC
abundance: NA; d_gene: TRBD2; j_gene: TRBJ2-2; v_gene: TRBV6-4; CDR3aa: CATSRTSGIGGELFF; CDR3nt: TGTGCCACCTCAAGGACTAGCGGGATAGGCGGGGAGCTGTTTTTT
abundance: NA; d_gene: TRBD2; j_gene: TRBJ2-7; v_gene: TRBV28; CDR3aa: CASSLWREEKVYEQYF; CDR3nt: TGTGCCAGCAGTTTATGGCGGGAGGAAAAGGTATACGAGCAGTACTTC
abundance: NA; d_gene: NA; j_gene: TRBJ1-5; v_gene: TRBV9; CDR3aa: CASSHTGTGNQPQHF; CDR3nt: TGTGCCAGCAGTCATACAGGGACCGGCAATCAGCCCCAGCATTTT
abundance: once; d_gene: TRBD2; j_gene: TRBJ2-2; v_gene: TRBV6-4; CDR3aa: CASSERSGGGELFF; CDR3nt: TGTGCCAGCAGTGAAAGAAGCGGGGGTGGGGAGCTGTTTTTT
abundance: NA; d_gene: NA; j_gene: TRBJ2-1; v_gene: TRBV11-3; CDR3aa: CASSLVAGTYNEQFF; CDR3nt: TGTGCCAGCAGCTTAGTTGCGGGAACTTACAATGAGCAGTTCTTC
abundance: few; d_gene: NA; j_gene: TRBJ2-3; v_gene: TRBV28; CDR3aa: CASSSILGRVADTQYF; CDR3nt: TGTGCCAGCAGTTCAATACTAGGTCGGGTGGCAGATACGCAGTATTTT
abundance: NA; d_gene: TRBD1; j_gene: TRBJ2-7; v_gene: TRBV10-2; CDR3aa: CASSESRTGTYEQYF; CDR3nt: TGCGCCAGCAGTGAGTCAAGGACAGGGACGTACGAGCAGTACTTC
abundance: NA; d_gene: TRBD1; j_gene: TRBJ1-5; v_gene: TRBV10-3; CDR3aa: CAISDQGARQPQHF; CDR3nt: TGTGCCATCAGTGACCAGGGGGCCAGGCAGCCCCAGCATTTT
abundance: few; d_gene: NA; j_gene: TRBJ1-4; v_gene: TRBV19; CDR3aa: CASRSQGTGKLFF; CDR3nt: TGTGCCAGTAGATCCCAGGGAACAGGAAAACTGTTTTTT
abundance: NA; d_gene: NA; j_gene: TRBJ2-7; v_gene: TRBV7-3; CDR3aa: CASSLTHSSYEQYF; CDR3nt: TGTGCCAGCAGCTTAACGCACAGCTCCTACGAGCAGTACTTC
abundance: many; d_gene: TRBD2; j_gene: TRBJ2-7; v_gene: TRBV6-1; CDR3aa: CASSPLAGDAYEQYF; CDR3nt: TGTGCCAGCAGTCCCCTAGCGGGAGATGCCTACGAGCAGTACTTC
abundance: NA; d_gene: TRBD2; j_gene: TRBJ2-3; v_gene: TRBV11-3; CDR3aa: CASSSRSGDTDTQYF; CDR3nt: TGTGCCAGCAGCTCTAGGAGCGGGGACACAGATACGCAGTATTTT
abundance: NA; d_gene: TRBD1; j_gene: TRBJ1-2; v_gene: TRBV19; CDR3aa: CASSIQASGQGYYGYTF; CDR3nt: TGTGCCAGTAGTATTCAGGCGTCGGGACAGGGCTACTATGGCTACACCTTC
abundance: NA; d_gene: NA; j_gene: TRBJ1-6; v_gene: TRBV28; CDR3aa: CASSSPTLDRPSSYNSPLHF; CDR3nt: TGTGCCAGCAGTTCCCCCACCCTCGACAGGCCTAGCTCCTATAATTCACCCCTCCACTTT
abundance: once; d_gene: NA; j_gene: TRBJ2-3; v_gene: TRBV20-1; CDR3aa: CSATLVDTQYF; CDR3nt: TGCAGTGCTACCTTAGTAGATACGCAGTATTTT
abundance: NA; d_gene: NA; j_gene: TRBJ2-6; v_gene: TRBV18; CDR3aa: CASSRISKGGSGANVLTF; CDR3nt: TGTGCCAGCTCACGAATTAGTAAGGGAGGCTCTGGGGCCAACGTCCTGACTTTC
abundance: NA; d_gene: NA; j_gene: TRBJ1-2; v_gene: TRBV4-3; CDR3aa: CASSQTGFGYTF; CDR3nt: TGCGCCAGCAGCCAAACAGGGTTTGGCTACACCTTC
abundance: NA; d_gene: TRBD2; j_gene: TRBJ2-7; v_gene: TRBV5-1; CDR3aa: CATRRTSGSYEQYF; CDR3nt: TGCGCCACCCGACGGACTAGCGGGAGCTACGAGCAGTACTTC
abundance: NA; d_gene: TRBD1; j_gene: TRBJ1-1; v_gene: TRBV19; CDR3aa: CASSRGVNPGTEAFF; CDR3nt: TGTGCCAGTAGCAGGGGGGTCAACCCAGGCACTGAAGCTTTCTTT
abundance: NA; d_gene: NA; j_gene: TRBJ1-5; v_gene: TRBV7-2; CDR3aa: CASSLDRDQPQHF; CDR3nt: TGTGCCAGCAGCTTAGATCGCGATCAGCCCCAGCATTTT
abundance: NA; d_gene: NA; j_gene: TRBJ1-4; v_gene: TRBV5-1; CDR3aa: CASSLGLDRTREKLFF; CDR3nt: TGCGCCAGCAGCTTGGGGCTCGACAGGACTCGGGAAAAACTGTTTTTT
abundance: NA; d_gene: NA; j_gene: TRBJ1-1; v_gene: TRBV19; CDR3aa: CASSMQGDMNTEAFF; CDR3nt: TGTGCCAGTAGTATGCAGGGCGATATGAACACTGAAGCTTTCTTT
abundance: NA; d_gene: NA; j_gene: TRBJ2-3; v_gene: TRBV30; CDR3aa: CAWSREPRFGTDTQYF; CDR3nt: TGTGCCTGGAGTCGGGAACCTAGGTTCGGGACAGATACGCAGTATTTT
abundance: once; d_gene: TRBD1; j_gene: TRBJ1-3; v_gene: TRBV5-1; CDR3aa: CASSLSPGQGVGNTIYF; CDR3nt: TGCGCCAGCAGCTTGTCCCCGGGACAGGGTGTTGGAAACACCATATATTTT
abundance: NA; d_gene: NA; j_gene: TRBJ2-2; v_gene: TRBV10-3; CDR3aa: CAGRVGGLNTGELFF; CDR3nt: TGTGCCGGCCGGGTTGGCGGGTTAAACACCGGGGAGCTGTTTTTT
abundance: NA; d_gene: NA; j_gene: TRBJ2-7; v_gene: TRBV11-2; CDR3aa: CASSPGWSNSYEQYF; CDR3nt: TGTGCCAGCAGCCCAGGGTGGAGCAACTCCTACGAGCAGTACTTC
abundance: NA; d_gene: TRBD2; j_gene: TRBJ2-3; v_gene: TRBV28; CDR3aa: CASSPLAGGSNTDTQYF; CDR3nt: TGTGCCAGCAGTCCTCTAGCGGGAGGGTCCAACACAGATACGCAGTATTTT
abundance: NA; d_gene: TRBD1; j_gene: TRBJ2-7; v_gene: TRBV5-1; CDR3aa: CASSLGQGAYEQYF; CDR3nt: TGCGCCAGCAGCTTGGGACAGGGGGCCTACGAGCAGTACTTC
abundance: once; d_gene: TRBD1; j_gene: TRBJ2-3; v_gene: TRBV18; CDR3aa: CASSPPGNRGPDTQYF; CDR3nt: TGTGCCAGCTCACCACCGGGAAACAGGGGCCCAGATACGCAGTATTTT
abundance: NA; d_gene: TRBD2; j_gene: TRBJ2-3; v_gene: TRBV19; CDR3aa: CASSIGLAGGPSTDTQYF; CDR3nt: TGTGCCAGTAGTATTGGACTAGCGGGGGGGCCGAGCACAGATACGCAGTATTTT
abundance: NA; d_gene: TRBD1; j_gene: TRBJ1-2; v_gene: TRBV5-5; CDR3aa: CASSDLTGSNGYTF; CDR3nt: TGTGCCAGCAGCGACCTGACAGGGTCTAATGGCTACACCTTC
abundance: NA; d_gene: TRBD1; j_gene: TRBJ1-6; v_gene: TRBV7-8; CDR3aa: CASSGDRVNSPLHF; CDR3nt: TGTGCCAGCAGCGGGGACAGGGTAAATTCACCCCTCCACTTT
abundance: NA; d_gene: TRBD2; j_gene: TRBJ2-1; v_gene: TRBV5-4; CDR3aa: CASSLTGGPSEQFF; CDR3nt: TGTGCCAGCAGCTTAACGGGAGGGCCTAGTGAGCAGTTCTTC
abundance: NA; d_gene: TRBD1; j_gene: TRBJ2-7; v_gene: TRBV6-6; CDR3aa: CASSTNDRGQYF; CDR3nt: TGTGCCAGCAGTACCAACGACAGGGGGCAGTACTTC
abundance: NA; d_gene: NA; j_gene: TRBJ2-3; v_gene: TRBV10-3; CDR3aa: CAISEPKELPSTDTQYF; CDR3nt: TGTGCCATCAGTGAACCGAAGGAACTACCTAGCACAGATACGCAGTATTTT